The rows below give T cell receptor beta chains drawn from one sample of a study of T cell changes during pregnancy in multiple sclerosis. TCRdb keeps only in-frame clones here, not all; method: immunoSEQ multiplex PCR. Here the sample spans tens of thousands of clones, under 95% being singletons. Specimen: CD4+ T cells from peripheral blood mononuclear cells, collected after pregnancy. The source of these receptors is a female donor with multiple sclerosis, enrolled in a pregnancy study. CDR3s include the opening cysteine and the closing phenylalanine or tryptophan. The order of the fields is D gene, V gene, clone size, J gene, CDR3 DNA, CDR3 protein. The D gene is left open where the match is weak. Size is stated for part of the rows, as once, few or many counts, or as a class when the clone is expanded.

D: NA
V: TRBV6-5
size: NA
J: TRBJ1-5
DNA: TGTGCCAGCCAAGGACACGGCGGCCAGCCCCAGCATTTT
CDR3: CASQGHGGQPQHF

D: TRBD1
V: TRBV4-1
size: once
J: TRBJ1-1
DNA: TGCGCCAGCAGCCGCGGGACAGGGAACACTGAAGCTTTCTTT
CDR3: CASSRGTGNTEAFF

D: TRBD1
V: TRBV30
size: NA
J: TRBJ1-6
DNA: TGTGCCTGGAGTGTACTTCAGGGGGCTAATTCACCCCTCCACTTT
CDR3: CAWSVLQGANSPLHF

D: NA
V: TRBV16
size: NA
J: TRBJ1-2
DNA: TGTGCCAGCAGCCAATCCTCGGCAGGCCCCTATGGCTACACCTTC
CDR3: CASSQSSAGPYGYTF

D: NA
V: TRBV18
size: once
J: TRBJ2-2
DNA: TGTGCCAGCTCACCCCGCCCGGGAAGTAAAGACACCGGGGAGCTGTTTTTT
CDR3: CASSPRPGSKDTGELFF

D: NA
V: TRBV7-9
size: NA
J: TRBJ2-3
DNA: TGTGCCAGCAGCCGTCTGACCGGGACAGATACGCAGTATTTT
CDR3: CASSRLTGTDTQYF

D: NA
V: TRBV7-7
size: NA
J: TRBJ2-7
DNA: TGTGCCAGCAGTTTACAGGGAAGCGAGCAGTACTTC
CDR3: CASSLQGSEQYF

D: NA
V: TRBV6-5
size: NA
J: TRBJ1-1
DNA: TGTGCCACAACCGGGGAGACGGAAACTGAAGCTTTCTTT
CDR3: CATTGETETEAFF

D: TRBD1
V: TRBV19
size: once
J: TRBJ2-6
DNA: TGTGCCAGTAGTAAAACAGGGGGCATTGGGGCCAACGTCCTGACTTTC
CDR3: CASSKTGGIGANVLTF

D: TRBD1
V: TRBV27
size: NA
J: TRBJ1-2
DNA: TGTGCCAGCAGTGGACAGGGCGCCTATGGCTACACCTTC
CDR3: CASSGQGAYGYTF

D: TRBD1
V: TRBV5-6
size: NA
J: TRBJ2-7
DNA: TGTGCCAGCAGCCGATATGGACAGGGTACGTACGAGCAGTACTTC
CDR3: CASSRYGQGTYEQYF

D: TRBD2
V: TRBV5-1
size: NA
J: TRBJ2-4
DNA: TGCGCCAGCAGCAACGGGGGGTCCAAAAACATTCAGTACTTC
CDR3: CASSNGGSKNIQYF

D: TRBD1
V: TRBV6-4
size: NA
J: TRBJ2-1
DNA: TGTGCCAGCAGTGCCGGGACAGGGGGCTACAATGAGCAGTTCTTC
CDR3: CASSAGTGGYNEQFF

D: TRBD1
V: TRBV6-5
size: NA
J: TRBJ1-4
DNA: TGTGCCAGCAGCCGTGACAGGGGAAAACTGTTTTTT
CDR3: CASSRDRGKLFF

D: NA
V: TRBV30
size: NA
J: TRBJ1-5
DNA: TGTGCCTGGAGTGTAGTAGAACGGAATCAGCCCCAGCATTTT
CDR3: CAWSVVERNQPQHF

D: TRBD1
V: TRBV18
size: NA
J: TRBJ1-5
DNA: TGTGCCAGCTCACCGGGTCCAGGGGGGAATAGCAATCAGCCCCAGCATTTT
CDR3: CASSPGPGGNSNQPQHF

D: TRBD2
V: TRBV5-1
size: NA
J: TRBJ2-4
DNA: TGCGCCAGCAGCTTGGCCGGGCTAGCGGGAGGGCCCAGCAAAAACATTCAGTACTTC
CDR3: CASSLAGLAGGPSKNIQYF

D: NA
V: TRBV30
size: few
J: TRBJ2-1
DNA: TGTGCCTGGAGTGTACGACCGAGGAGGGAGTTCTTC
CDR3: CAWSVRPRREFF

D: NA
V: TRBV18
size: NA
J: TRBJ1-3
DNA: TGTGCCAGCTCGCCCGACAGCTCTGGAAACACCATATATTTT
CDR3: CASSPDSSGNTIYF

D: NA
V: TRBV5-1
size: NA
J: TRBJ2-7
DNA: TGCGCCAGCAGCTTAAACAGGTTCCGGGCCTACGAGCAGTACTTC
CDR3: CASSLNRFRAYEQYF

D: NA
V: TRBV5-1
size: once
J: TRBJ2-5
DNA: TGCGCCAGCAGCTTCGGGGAGGAGAAGACCCAGTACTTC
CDR3: CASSFGEEKTQYF

D: TRBD1
V: TRBV30
size: once
J: TRBJ1-1
DNA: TGTGCCTGTCGACAGGGGGAAATTGAGAACACTGAAGCTTTCTTT
CDR3: CACRQGEIENTEAFF

D: NA
V: TRBV5-4
size: NA
J: TRBJ1-1
DNA: TGTGCCAGCAGCTTGGGTGCAGGGCTTAACACTGAAGCTTTCTTT
CDR3: CASSLGAGLNTEAFF

D: TRBD1
V: TRBV15
size: few
J: TRBJ1-2
DNA: TGTGCCACCAGCTACAGGACAGGGGAGGAAGGCTACACCTTC
CDR3: CATSYRTGEEGYTF

D: NA
V: TRBV5-1
size: NA
J: TRBJ1-2
DNA: TGCGCCAGCAGCTTGCCGACTGACGGGAAAGCCCACGTTGACTATGGCTACACCTTC
CDR3: CASSLPTDGKAHVDYGYTF

D: TRBD2
V: TRBV7-2
size: NA
J: TRBJ2-3
DNA: TGTGCCAGCAGCTCAAGAGCGGGAGCGGATACGCAGTATTTT
CDR3: CASSSRAGADTQYF

D: NA
V: TRBV5-1
size: NA
J: TRBJ1-3
DNA: TGCGCCAGCAGACAAACAGGGATCTCTGGAAACACCATATATTTT
CDR3: CASRQTGISGNTIYF

D: TRBD1
V: TRBV19
size: once
J: TRBJ2-7
DNA: TGTGCCAGTAGTCGGGACAGTGCCTACGAGCAGTACTTC
CDR3: CASSRDSAYEQYF

D: NA
V: TRBV18
size: NA
J: TRBJ1-2
DNA: TGTGCCAGCTCACCTGTGGAGGGCACTAACTATGGCTACACCTTC
CDR3: CASSPVEGTNYGYTF

D: NA
V: TRBV2
size: NA
J: TRBJ2-2
DNA: TGTGCCAGCAGTGAGGTGGGGGCAAGCACCGGGGAGCTGTTTTTT
CDR3: CASSEVGASTGELFF

D: NA
V: TRBV4-3
size: NA
J: TRBJ1-2
DNA: TGCGCCAGCAGCCAAGTGAGCGCTGGAGGCTACACCTTC
CDR3: CASSQVSAGGYTF

D: TRBD1
V: TRBV5-6
size: once
J: TRBJ1-4
DNA: TGTGCCAGCAGCTTTATCGGACAGGGAGAAAAACTGTTTTTT
CDR3: CASSFIGQGEKLFF

D: NA
V: TRBV7-2
size: NA
J: TRBJ1-1
DNA: TGTGCCAGCAGCTTTACGGGAGACACTGAAGCTTTCTTT
CDR3: CASSFTGDTEAFF

D: NA
V: TRBV7-9
size: NA
J: TRBJ1-1
DNA: TGTGCCAGCAGCTTAGTGGGGGGAAACACTGAAGCTTTCTTT
CDR3: CASSLVGGNTEAFF

D: NA
V: TRBV11-2
size: NA
J: TRBJ1-2
DNA: TGTGCCAGCAGCTTAACGGTCTCGATCTATGGCTACACCTTC
CDR3: CASSLTVSIYGYTF

D: NA
V: TRBV9
size: once
J: TRBJ1-4
DNA: TGTACCAGCAGCGTAGACCGGACTAATGAAAAACTGTTTTTT
CDR3: CTSSVDRTNEKLFF

D: NA
V: TRBV29-1
size: once
J: TRBJ1-2
DNA: TGCAGCGTTGAAAAAACAGAAAGAAATGGCTACACCTTC
CDR3: CSVEKTERNGYTF

D: NA
V: TRBV7-2
size: NA
J: TRBJ1-6
DNA: TGTGCCAGCAGCCCTTACAGGGAGCCGAGCTCACCCCTCCACTTT
CDR3: CASSPYREPSSPLHF

D: TRBD2
V: TRBV5-5
size: NA
J: TRBJ2-5
DNA: TGTGCCAGCAGCCGTGGGGGGGGTCTAGCGTCAGAGACCCAGTACTTC
CDR3: CASSRGGGLASETQYF

D: NA
V: TRBV2
size: few
J: TRBJ2-2
DNA: TGTGCCAGCAGTGATTCGGGGATTGGCGGGGAGCTGTTTTTT
CDR3: CASSDSGIGGELFF

D: TRBD1
V: TRBV9
size: NA
J: TRBJ2-5
DNA: TGTGCCAGCAGCGCTTACAGGGGCCAAGAGACCCAATACTTC
CDR3: CASSAYRGQETQYF

D: NA
V: TRBV6-4
size: NA
J: TRBJ1-1
DNA: TGTGCCAGCAGTGTGGAGCATATGAACACTGAAGCTTTCTTT
CDR3: CASSVEHMNTEAFF

D: NA
V: TRBV4-2
size: NA
J: TRBJ1-5
DNA: TGTGCCAGCAGCCAAGTGACAGGTGATCAGCCCCAGCATTTT
CDR3: CASSQVTGDQPQHF

D: NA
V: TRBV25-1
size: NA
J: TRBJ1-1
DNA: TGTGCCAGCAGTCGCCACTTGGACACTGAAGCTTTCTTT
CDR3: CASSRHLDTEAFF

D: NA
V: TRBV6-5
size: NA
J: TRBJ1-2
DNA: TGTGCCAGCAGTTTCGGGAGGGTCGGCTATGGCTACACCTTC
CDR3: CASSFGRVGYGYTF

D: NA
V: TRBV5-6
size: NA
J: TRBJ2-3
DNA: TGTGCCAGCAGCTTCGTTAGGGGTTCAGTGGGCACAGATACGCAGTATTTT
CDR3: CASSFVRGSVGTDTQYF

D: TRBD1
V: TRBV29-1
size: NA
J: TRBJ1-6
DNA: TGCAGCGCTCGGACAGGGGTTGAGAATTCACCCCTCCACTTT
CDR3: CSARTGVENSPLHF

D: TRBD1
V: TRBV2
size: NA
J: TRBJ2-1
DNA: TGTGCCAGCACATGGCAGGGGGCCGGGGATGAGCAGTTCTTC
CDR3: CASTWQGAGDEQFF

D: TRBD1
V: TRBV7-2
size: few
J: TRBJ2-5
DNA: TGTGCCAGCAGACCTCCGGGACAGGGAGAGACCCAGTACTTC
CDR3: CASRPPGQGETQYF

D: TRBD2
V: TRBV30
size: NA
J: TRBJ2-1
DNA: TGTGCCTGGAGGGGTAGCGGGAGGCTTGAGCAGTTCTTC
CDR3: CAWRGSGRLEQFF